This TCR beta chain appears in the sequencing data of a study of T cell repertoires in cytomegalovirus infection. This clonotype was seen more than once but under ten times. Its specificity is not known. Trimming shortened V by 4 bases and J by 5 bases, and 13 bases separated the two germline ends. CDR3 length: 14 residues. Germline CDR1 is MNHGY and CDR2 is SAAAGT. TCRdb called the reads again in MiXCR, with one record for every CDR3 protein. The sample contains roughly 700,000 distinct CDR3 sequences, roughly 33% of which appear only once. The sample was cultured PBMCs, taken from culture after CMV antigen stimulation. This sequence was found in a human donor in good health (CMV status not recorded). Some clones in this sample may be carry-over from other donors' samples. This rearrangement joins TRBV6-8 to TRBJ2-3, with D possibly TRBD1 on 8 matching bases. CDR3 residues: CASSSNRGGDTQYF. CDR3 DNA: TGTGCCAGCAGTTCCAACAGGGGGGGAGATACGCAGTATTTT.